One and the same sample provided the 18 T cell receptor beta chains below, sequenced in a study of T cells in localized non-small cell lung cancer. The assay was immunoSEQ multiplex PCR, and TCRdb's table has in-frame clones only and misses some. The sample consists of about 18,000 clones, about four fifths of them appearing once. The sequences come from peripheral blood, collected before any cancer treatment. All receptors derive from a female donor over 55 with stage I lung adenocarcinoma.

The chain couples TRBV6-1 to TRBJ1-6; TRBD1 aligns across 7 bases. In germline, CDR1 is MNHNS, CDR2 SASEGT. The ends lost 5 bases at V and 6 bases at J; junction bases unmatched: 7. This CDR3 region has 15 residues. The CDR3 loop is CASSSRQGGNSPLHF. In DNA form, the CDR3 reads TGTGCCAGCAGTTCTCGACAGGGCGGTAATTCACCCCTCCACTTT.

The CDR3 DNA sequence: TGTGCCAGCAGTTACCGTGGACAGGGGGCCAATGAGCAGTTCTTC. Amino acid sequence: CASSYRGQGANEQFF. V gene TRBV6-5 combines with J gene TRBJ2-1; 11 bases are a match to TRBD1. The germline CDR1 and CDR2 sequences are MNHEY and SVGAGI. The V and J ends lost 2 bases and 6 bases, in that order; junction bases with no gene match: 3. The CDR3 sequence is 15 residues long.

The chain carries TRBV19 and TRBJ2-6; no clear D. Per germline, CDR1 LNHDA and CDR2 SQIVND (reference sequence). V shed 6 bases and J shed 1 base, with 7 bases lying between them. The CDR3 is 14 amino acids. The CDR3 spells CASRSGSGANVLTF. CDR3 sequence (DNA): TGTGCCAGTAGGTCTGGGTCTGGGGCCAACGTCCTGACTTTC.

The V call is TRBV7-9, the J call TRBJ1-5; D is unresolved. Per germline, CDR1 SEHNR and CDR2 FQNEAQ (reference sequence). Between the trimmed V and J ends, which lost 4 bases and 6 bases, there was a span of 22 bases. The CDR3 is made up of 17 amino acids. In DNA form, the CDR3 reads TGTGCCAGCAGCTCCAGCAGCGGGTCGACTTTGAGTCAGCCCCAGCATTTT. Translated: CASSSSSGSTLSQPQHF.

The chain couples TRBV2 to TRBJ1-3; no clear D gene. The CDR3 extends over 11 amino acids. V lost 6 bases, J lost 8 bases, and 8 bases lay in between. The germline V gene has CDR1 SNHLY and CDR2 FYNNEI. The CDR3 sequence is CASSAVYTIYF. The CDR3 nucleotides are TGTGCCAGCAGCGCCGTGTACACCATATATTTT. Variable domain in full (rest from reference TRBV2 and TRBJ1-3): EPEVTQTPSHQVTQMGQEVILRCVPISNHLYFYWYRQILGQKVEFLVSFYNNEISEKSEIFDDQFSVERPDGSNFTLKIRSTKLEDSAMYFCASSAVYTIYFGEGSWLTVV.

The V call is TRBV25-1, the J call TRBJ1-1, with 7 bases aligning to TRBD1. The V gene's germline CDR1 is MGHDK and CDR2 SYGVNS. J was trimmed by 0 bases and V by 3 bases; bases with no gene match: 7. The CDR3 has 16 residues. CDR3 region: CASSDRDGQVNTEAFF. The CDR3 DNA reads TGTGCCAGCAGTGATAGGGACGGACAGGTGAACACTGAAGCTTTCTTT.

V gene TRBV29-1 combines with J gene TRBJ2-2; tentatively, D is TRBD2 (6 bases). The germline V gene encodes CDR1 SQVTM and CDR2 ANQGSEA. Trimming left V 4 bases short and J 0 bases short, with 9 bases between. The CDR3 runs 14 residues. CDR3 DNA sequence: TGCAGCGTTGGTTGGGGGGCGAACACCGGGGAGCTGTTTTTT. Its translation is CSVGWGANTGELFF.

CDR3 sequence reads: CASSLTKYEQYF. CDR3 bases: TGTGCCAGCAGCCTTACTAAATACGAGCAGTACTTC. J is TRBJ2-7 and V is TRBV4-2, with D uncertain. CDR3 length equals 12 residues. The V gene's germline CDR1 is LGHNA and CDR2 YNFKEQ. Trimming left V 4 bases short and J 4 bases short, with 8 bases between.

The V and J genes are TRBV23-1 and TRBJ2-2; D could derive from TRBD1 or TRBD2 (7 bases each). TRBV23-1 is an ORF, and what it does is uncertain. The CDR3 is 15 residues long. With 6 bases removed from V and 6 bases from J, the gap between germline ends came to 17 bases. The CDR3 region is CASSPAGGEAGELFF. As DNA, the CDR3 is TGCGCCAGCAGCCCGGCAGGGGGGGAGGCCGGGGAGCTGTTTTTT.

This sequence joins TRBV7-8 and TRBJ2-7; D not certain. CDR3 size: 12 residues. V was shortened by 2 bases and J by 5 bases, with 7 bases between the two germline ends. Germline CDR1 SGHVS, CDR2 FQNEAQ. CDR3 sequence: CASSLNSHEQYF. In DNA, the CDR3 is TGTGCCAGCAGCTTAAATTCACACGAGCAGTACTTC.

CDR3 amino acids: CASTLGTGKAEAFF. CDR3 DNA sequence: TGTGCCAGCACCCTGGGGACGGGGAAGGCTGAAGCTTTCTTT. J is TRBJ1-1 and V is TRBV11-2; D is possibly TRBD1 (5 bases). The CDR3 contains 14 residues. Per germline, CDR1 SGHAT and CDR2 FQNNGV. V lost 7 bases and J 6 bases, leaving 18 bases between the germline ends.

This rearrangement joins TRBV6-5 to TRBJ2-7; D is unclear. The ends were cut back, 2 bases at V and 3 bases at J, with 11 bases in the middle. This CDR3 is 14 amino acids long. Germline CDR1 is MNHEY and CDR2 is SVGAGI. As DNA, the CDR3 is TGTGCCAGCAGTTACGCCACAGCAAACTACGAGCAGTACTTC. As protein: CASSYATANYEQYF.

This chain uses TRBV2 with TRBJ2-1; 10 bases align to TRBD2. The CDR3 has 17 residues. Germline V gives CDR1 SNHLY, CDR2 FYNNEI. V lost 6 bases to trimming and J lost 4 bases; unmatched junction nucleotides: 12. This CDR3 reads CASRDLPQRGGYNEQFF. The CDR3 region has the DNA TGTGCCAGCAGGGACTTACCTCAGCGGGGGGGTTACAATGAGCAGTTCTTC.

The chain joins TRBV30 to TRBJ1-4; D remains ambiguous. This CDR3 spans 13 amino acids. Germline loops: CDR1 GTSNPN, CDR2 SVGIG (reference sequence). V lost 5 bases to trimming and J lost 8 bases, with 15 bases between them. This CDR3 is CAWHPSIEEKLFF. Here the CDR3 DNA reads TGTGCCTGGCACCCTTCCATCGAGGAAAAACTGTTTTTT.

The rearrangement links TRBV5-1 to TRBJ1-2; perhaps TRBD1 as D (5 bases). Germline-derived CDR1 and CDR2 are SGHRS and YFSETQ. V was shortened by 1 base and J by 8 bases, with 15 bases between the two germline ends. The CDR3 has 14 residues. The CDR3 protein is CASSLIQEGHGYTF. CDR3 DNA sequence: TGCGCCAGCAGCTTGATCCAGGAAGGACACGGCTACACCTTC.

The rearrangement links TRBV29-1 to TRBJ1-3, with 7 bases fitting TRBD1. The CDR3 extends over 14 amino acids. J lost 0 bases, V lost 4 bases, and 3 bases had no gene match. The germline V gene has CDR1 SQVTM and CDR2 ANQGSEA. The chain's CDR3 is CSVAGTASGNTIYF. The CDR3 coding sequence is TGCAGCGTTGCCGGGACAGCCTCTGGAAACACCATATATTTT.

The V gene is TRBV25-1, the J gene TRBJ2-7, with D unresolved. The V gene's germline CDR1 is MGHDK and CDR2 SYGVNS. There are 11 residues in the CDR3. The V and J ends lost 1 base and 3 bases respectively, with 1 base between them. CDR3 DNA: TGTGCCAGCAGTGAATTCTACGAGCAGTACTTC. Translation: CASSEFYEQYF.

In this sample, this clone turned up once. The rearrangement uses TRBV18 and TRBJ2-1, with D perhaps matching TRBD1 or TRBD2 (6 bases each). From germline, CDR1 is KGHSH and CDR2 LQKENI. CDR3 size: 15 residues. V was pared by 3 bases and J by 3 bases, with 12 bases between. In DNA form, the CDR3 reads TGTGCCAGCTCACCTCAGGGGACTGGCTACAATGAGCAGTTCTTC. Protein product: CASSPQGTGYNEQFF. Variable domain in full (rest from reference TRBV18 and TRBJ2-1): NAGVMQNPRHLVRRRGQEARLRCSPMKGHSHVYWYRQLPEEGLKFMVYLQKENIIDESGMPKERFSAEFPKEGPSILRIQQVVRGDSAAYFCASSPQGTGYNEQFFGPGTRLTVL.